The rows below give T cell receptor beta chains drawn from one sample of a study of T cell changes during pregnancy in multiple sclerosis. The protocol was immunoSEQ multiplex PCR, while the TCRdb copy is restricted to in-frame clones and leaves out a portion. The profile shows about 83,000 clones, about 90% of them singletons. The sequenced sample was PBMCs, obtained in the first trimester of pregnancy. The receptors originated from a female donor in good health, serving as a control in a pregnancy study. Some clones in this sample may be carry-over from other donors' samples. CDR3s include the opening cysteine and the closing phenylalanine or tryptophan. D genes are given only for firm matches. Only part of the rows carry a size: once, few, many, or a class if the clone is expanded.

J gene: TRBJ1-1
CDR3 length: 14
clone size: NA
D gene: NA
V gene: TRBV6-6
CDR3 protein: CASSHRQGNTEAFF
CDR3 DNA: TGTGCCAGCAGCCATCGCCAGGGGAACACTGAAGCTTTCTTT

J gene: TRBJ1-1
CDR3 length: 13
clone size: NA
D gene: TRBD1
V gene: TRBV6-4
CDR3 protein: CASSDRGHTEAFF
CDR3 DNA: TGTGCCAGCAGTGACAGGGGGCACACTGAAGCTTTCTTT

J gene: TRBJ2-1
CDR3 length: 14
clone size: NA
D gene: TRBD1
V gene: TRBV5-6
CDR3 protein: CASSFETGINEQFF
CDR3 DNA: TGTGCCAGCAGCTTTGAGACAGGGATCAATGAGCAGTTCTTC

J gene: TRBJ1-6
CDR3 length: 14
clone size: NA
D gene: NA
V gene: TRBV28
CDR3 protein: CASSPTRNNSPLHF
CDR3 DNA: TGTGCCAGCAGTCCGACAAGAAATAATTCACCCCTCCACTTT

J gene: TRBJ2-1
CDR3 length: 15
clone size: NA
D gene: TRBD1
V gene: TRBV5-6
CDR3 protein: CASSLVDRVYNEQFF
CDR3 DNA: TGTGCCAGCAGCTTGGTGGACAGGGTATACAATGAGCAGTTCTTC

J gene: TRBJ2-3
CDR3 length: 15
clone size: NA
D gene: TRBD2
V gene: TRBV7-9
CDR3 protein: CASSFHSGGTDTQYF
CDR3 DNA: TGTGCCAGCAGCTTTCATAGCGGGGGCACAGATACGCAGTATTTT

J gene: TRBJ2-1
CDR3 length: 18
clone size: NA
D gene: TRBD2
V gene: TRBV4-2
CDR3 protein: CASSQDQTSGSSYNEQFF
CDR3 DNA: TGTGCCAGCAGCCAAGACCAGACTAGCGGGAGCTCCTACAATGAGCAGTTCTTC

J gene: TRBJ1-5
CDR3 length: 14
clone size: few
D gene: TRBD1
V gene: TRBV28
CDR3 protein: CASSFGQGNQPQHF
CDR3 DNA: TGTGCCAGCAGTTTTGGACAGGGGAATCAGCCCCAGCATTTT

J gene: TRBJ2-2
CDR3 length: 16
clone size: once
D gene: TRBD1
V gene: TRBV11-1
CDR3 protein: CASSFGTGVNTGELFF
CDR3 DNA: TGTGCCAGCAGCTTTGGGACAGGGGTAAACACCGGGGAGCTGTTTTTT

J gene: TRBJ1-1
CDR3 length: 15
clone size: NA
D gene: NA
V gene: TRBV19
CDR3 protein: CASSGHNRVHTEAFF
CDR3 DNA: TGTGCCAGTAGTGGTCATAACAGGGTCCACACTGAAGCTTTCTTT

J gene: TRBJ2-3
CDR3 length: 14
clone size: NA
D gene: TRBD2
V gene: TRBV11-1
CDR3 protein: CASSLSGRTDTQYF
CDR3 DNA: TGTGCCAGCAGCTTAAGCGGGAGGACAGATACGCAGTATTTT

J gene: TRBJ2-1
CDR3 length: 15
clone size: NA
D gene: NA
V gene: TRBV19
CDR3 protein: CASSIDPERGNEQFF
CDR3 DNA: TGTGCCAGTAGTATAGATCCGGAGAGAGGGAATGAGCAGTTCTTC

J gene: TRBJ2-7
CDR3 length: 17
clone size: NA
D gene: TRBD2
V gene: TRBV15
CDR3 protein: CATSRDIAGTSGHEQYF
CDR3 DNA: TGTGCCACCAGCAGAGATATAGCCGGGACTAGCGGCCACGAGCAGTACTTC

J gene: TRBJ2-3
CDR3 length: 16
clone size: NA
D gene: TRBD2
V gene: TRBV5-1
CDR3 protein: CASSLGLAGDTDTQYF
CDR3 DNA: TGCGCCAGCAGTCTTGGACTAGCGGGGGACACAGATACGCAGTATTTT

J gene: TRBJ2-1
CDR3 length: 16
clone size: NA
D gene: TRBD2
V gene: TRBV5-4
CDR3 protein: CASSLWGIAGAGEQFF
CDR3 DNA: TGTGCCAGCAGCTTGTGGGGAATAGCGGGAGCTGGTGAGCAGTTCTTC

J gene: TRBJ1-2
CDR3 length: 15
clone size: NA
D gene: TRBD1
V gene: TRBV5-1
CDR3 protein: CASSSGDRANHGYTF
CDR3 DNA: TGCGCCAGCAGCTCGGGGGACAGAGCTAACCATGGCTACACCTTC

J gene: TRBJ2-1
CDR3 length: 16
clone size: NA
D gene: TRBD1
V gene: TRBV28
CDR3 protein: CASSLLAEDRANEQFF
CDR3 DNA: TGTGCCAGCAGTTTATTGGCGGAGGACAGGGCTAATGAGCAGTTCTTC

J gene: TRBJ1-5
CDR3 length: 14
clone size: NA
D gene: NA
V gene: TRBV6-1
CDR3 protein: CASSDPGTNQPQHF
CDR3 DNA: TGTGCCAGCAGTGATCCAGGGACAAATCAGCCCCAGCATTTT

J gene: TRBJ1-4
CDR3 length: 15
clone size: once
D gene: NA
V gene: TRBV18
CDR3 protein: CASFEGRGTNEKLFF
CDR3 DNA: TGTGCCAGCTTCGAGGGTCGTGGGACTAATGAAAAACTGTTTTTT

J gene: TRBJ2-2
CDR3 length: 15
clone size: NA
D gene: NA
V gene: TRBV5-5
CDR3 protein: CASSLGHRNTGELFF
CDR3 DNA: TGTGCCAGCAGCTTGGGACACCGAAACACCGGGGAGCTGTTTTTT

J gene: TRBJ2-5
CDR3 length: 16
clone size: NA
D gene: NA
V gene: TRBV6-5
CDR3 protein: CASSYSLGPLQETQYF
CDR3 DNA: TGTGCCAGCAGTTACTCGTTGGGGCCCCTCCAAGAGACCCAGTACTTC

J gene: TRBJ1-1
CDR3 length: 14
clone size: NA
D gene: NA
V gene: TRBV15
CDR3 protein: CATSRVAGRTEAFF
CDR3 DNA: TGTGCCACCAGCAGAGTTGCGGGGAGAACTGAAGCTTTCTTT

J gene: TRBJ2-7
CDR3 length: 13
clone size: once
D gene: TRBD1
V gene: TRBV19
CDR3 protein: CASSRDRKYEQYF
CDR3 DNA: TGTGCCAGTAGTAGGGACAGGAAGTACGAGCAGTACTTC

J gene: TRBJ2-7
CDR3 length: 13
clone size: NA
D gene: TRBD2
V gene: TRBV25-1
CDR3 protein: CASSDETSGKQYF
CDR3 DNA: TGTGCCAGCAGTGACGAGACTAGCGGGAAGCAGTACTTC

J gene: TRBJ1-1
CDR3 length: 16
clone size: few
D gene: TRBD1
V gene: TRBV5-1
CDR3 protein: CASSLWTGAENTEAFF
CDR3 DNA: TGCGCCAGCAGCCTATGGACAGGGGCGGAGAACACTGAAGCTTTCTTT

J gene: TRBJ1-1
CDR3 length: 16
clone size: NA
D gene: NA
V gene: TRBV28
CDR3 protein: CASSLRGGGPNTEAFF
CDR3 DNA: TGTGCCAGCAGTTTAAGGGGCGGTGGTCCGAACACTGAAGCTTTCTTT

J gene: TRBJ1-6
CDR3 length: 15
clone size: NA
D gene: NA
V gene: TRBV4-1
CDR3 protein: CASSQGDRSGSPLHF
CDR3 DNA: TGCGCCAGCAGCCAGGGCGACAGGAGCGGTTCACCCCTCCACTTT

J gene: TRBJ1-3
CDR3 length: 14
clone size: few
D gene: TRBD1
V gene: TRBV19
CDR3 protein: CASRPQGARNTIYF
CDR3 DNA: TGTGCCAGTAGACCGCAGGGGGCCAGGAACACCATATATTTT

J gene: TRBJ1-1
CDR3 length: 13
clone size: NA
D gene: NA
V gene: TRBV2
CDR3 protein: CASSEILRGEAFF
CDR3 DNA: TGTGCCAGCAGTGAAATACTTCGGGGGGAGGCTTTCTTT

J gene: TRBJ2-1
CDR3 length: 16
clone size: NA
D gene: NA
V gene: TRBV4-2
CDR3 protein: CASSQVLLADHNEQFF
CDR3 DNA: TGTGCCAGCAGCCAAGTTTTACTAGCTGACCACAATGAGCAGTTCTTC

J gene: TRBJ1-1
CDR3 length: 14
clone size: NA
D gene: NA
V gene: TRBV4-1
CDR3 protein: CASSFYGGDTEAFF
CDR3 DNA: TGCGCCAGCAGCTTTTACGGGGGAGACACTGAAGCTTTCTTT

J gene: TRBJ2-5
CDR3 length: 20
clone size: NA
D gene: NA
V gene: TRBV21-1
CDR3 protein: CASSKVMTEESLPIQETQYF
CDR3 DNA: TGTGCCAGCAGCAAAGTCATGACGGAGGAGAGCTTACCTATCCAAGAGACCCAGTACTTC

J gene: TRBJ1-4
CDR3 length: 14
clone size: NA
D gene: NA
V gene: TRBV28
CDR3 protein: CASSPLRGQEKLFF
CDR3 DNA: TGTGCCAGCAGTCCCCTGAGAGGACAAGAAAAACTGTTTTTT

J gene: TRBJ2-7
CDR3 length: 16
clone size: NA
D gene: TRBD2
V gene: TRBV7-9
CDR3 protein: CASSLLAGDLSYEQYF
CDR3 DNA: TGTGCCAGCAGCTTACTAGCGGGGGACCTCTCCTACGAGCAGTACTTC

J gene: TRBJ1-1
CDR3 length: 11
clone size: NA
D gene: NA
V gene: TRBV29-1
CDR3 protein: CSARENTEAFF
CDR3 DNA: TGCAGCGCCCGGGAGAACACTGAAGCTTTCTTT

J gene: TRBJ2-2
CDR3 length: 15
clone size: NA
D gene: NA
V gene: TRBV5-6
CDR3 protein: CASSLGAGRTGELFF
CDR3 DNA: TGTGCCAGCAGCTTGGGGGCAGGGAGGACCGGGGAGCTGTTTTTT

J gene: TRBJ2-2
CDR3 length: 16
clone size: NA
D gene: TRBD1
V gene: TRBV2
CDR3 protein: CASSVQGAKNTGELFF
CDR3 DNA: TGTGCCAGCAGTGTGCAGGGGGCCAAGAACACCGGGGAGCTGTTTTTT

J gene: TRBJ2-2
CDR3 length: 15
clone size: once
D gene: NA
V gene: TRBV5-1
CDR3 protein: CASSLAQRRAGELFF
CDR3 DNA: TGCGCCAGCAGCTTGGCCCAGAGACGGGCCGGGGAGCTGTTTTTT

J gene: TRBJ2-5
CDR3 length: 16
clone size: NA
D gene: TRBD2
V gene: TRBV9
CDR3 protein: CASSVAGGRGLETQYF
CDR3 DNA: TGTGCCAGCAGCGTAGCTGGCGGGAGGGGACTGGAGACCCAGTACTTC

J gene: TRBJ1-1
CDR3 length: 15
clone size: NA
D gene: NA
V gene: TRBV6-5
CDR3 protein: CASSYGGGGDTEAFF
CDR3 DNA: TGTGCCAGCAGTTACGGGGGGGGCGGGGATACTGAAGCTTTCTTT

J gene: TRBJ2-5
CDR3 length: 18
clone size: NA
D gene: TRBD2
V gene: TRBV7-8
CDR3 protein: CASSLGVSGGGPEETQYF
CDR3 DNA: TGTGCCAGCAGCTTAGGTGTTAGCGGGGGAGGACCGGAAGAGACCCAGTACTTC

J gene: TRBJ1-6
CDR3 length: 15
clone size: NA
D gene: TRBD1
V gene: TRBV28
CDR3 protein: CASSGDRGRSSPLHF
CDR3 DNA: TGTGCCAGCAGCGGGGACAGGGGGCGAAGCTCACCCCTCCACTTT

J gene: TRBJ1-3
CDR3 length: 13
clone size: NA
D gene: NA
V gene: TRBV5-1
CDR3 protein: CASSGGSGNTIYF
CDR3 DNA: TGCGCCAGCAGCGGAGGCTCTGGAAACACCATATATTTT

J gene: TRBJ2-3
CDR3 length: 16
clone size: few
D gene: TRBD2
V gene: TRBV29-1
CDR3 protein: CSVPGLADASTDTQYF
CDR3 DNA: TGCAGCGTCCCGGGACTAGCAGACGCTAGCACAGATACGCAGTATTTT

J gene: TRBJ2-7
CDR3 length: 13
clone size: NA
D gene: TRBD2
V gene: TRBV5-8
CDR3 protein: CASSRGGGYEQYF
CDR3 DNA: TGTGCCAGCAGTCGGGGGGGCGGGTACGAGCAGTACTTC

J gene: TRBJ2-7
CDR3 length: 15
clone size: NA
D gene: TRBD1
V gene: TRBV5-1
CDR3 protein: CASSPLNRGSHEQYF
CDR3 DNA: TGCGCCAGCAGCCCACTGAACAGGGGGAGCCACGAGCAGTACTTC

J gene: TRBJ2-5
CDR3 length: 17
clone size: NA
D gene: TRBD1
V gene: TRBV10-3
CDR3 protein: CAITTARDRKNQETQYF
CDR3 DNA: TGTGCCATCACCACAGCCCGGGACAGGAAAAACCAAGAGACCCAGTACTTC

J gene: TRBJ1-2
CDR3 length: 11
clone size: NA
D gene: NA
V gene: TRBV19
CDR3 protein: CASRSGGGYTF
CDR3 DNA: TGTGCCAGTAGGAGTGGAGGCGGCTACACCTTC

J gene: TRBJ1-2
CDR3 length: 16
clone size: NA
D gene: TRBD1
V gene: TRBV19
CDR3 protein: CASSTRTGITLVGYTF
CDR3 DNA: TGTGCCAGTAGTACCCGGACAGGGATTACCCTGGTTGGCTACACCTTC

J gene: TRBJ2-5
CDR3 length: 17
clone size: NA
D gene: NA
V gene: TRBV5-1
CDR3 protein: CASSVSGAGIVKETQYF
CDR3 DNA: TGCGCCAGCAGCGTATCTGGGGCGGGGATCGTTAAAGAGACCCAGTACTTC